The rows below give T cell receptor beta chains drawn from one sample of a study of PD-1 blockade in classical Hodgkin lymphoma. Data came from immunoSEQ multiplex PCR; TCRdb stores just in-frame clones and leaves some out. Of over 10,000 clones listed, 75% to 90% were seen once; the top ten hold around 25%. The material sequenced was peripheral blood mononuclear cells (PBMCs), taken at baseline. The source of these receptors is a human donor with classical Hodgkin lymphoma. The CDR3 runs from the conserved cysteine through the conserved F or W. D genes are given only for firm matches. The listing skips clone size in some rows; elsewhere it reads once, few, many or a size class.

TRBJ1-3 | . | TRBV18 | 15 | . | CASSPGTASGNTIYF | TGTGCCAGCTCACCCGGGACGGCCTCTGGAAACACCATATATTTT
TRBJ1-2 | . | TRBV6-1 | 14 | once | CASSVPGSSYGYTF | TGTGCCAGCAGTGTCCCAGGGAGTAGCTATGGCTACACCTTC
TRBJ2-7 | . | TRBV11-2 | 11 | few | CASSPGYEQYF | TGTGCCAGCAGCCCCGGCTACGAGCAGTACTTC
TRBJ2-6 | TRBD1 | TRBV11-2 | 16 | . | CASSQRQGVGANVLTF | TGTGCCAGCAGCCAGCGCCAGGGGGTTGGGGCCAACGTCCTGACTTTC
TRBJ2-7 | . | TRBV28 | 12 | . | CASSLGAYEQYF | TGTGCCAGCAGTTTAGGGGCCTACGAGCAGTACTTC
TRBJ2-1 | . | TRBV19 | 13 | . | CATAKTGSNEQFF | TGTGCCACCGCTAAGACAGGCAGTAATGAGCAGTTCTTC
TRBJ2-5 | . | TRBV6-1 | 11 | . | CASSVDRIQYF | TGTGCCAGCAGTGTCGACAGGATTCAGTACTTC
TRBJ2-5 | . | TRBV29-1 | 13 | . | CSVTWGVGETQYF | TGCAGCGTTACCTGGGGGGTGGGAGAGACCCAGTACTTC
TRBJ2-7 | TRBD1 | TRBV4-1 | 15 | . | CASSQAATGLYEQYF | TGCGCCAGCAGCCAAGCCGCGACAGGGTTGTACGAGCAGTACTTC
TRBJ2-4 | TRBD1 | TRBV27 | 13 | . | CASSLRTGNIQYF | TGTGCCAGCAGTCTACGGACAGGGAACATTCAGTACTTC
TRBJ2-2 | . | TRBV9 | 14 | . | CASSVGVNTGELFF | TGTGCCAGCAGCGTCGGCGTAAACACCGGGGAGCTGTTTTTT